Shown below are 10 T cell receptor beta chains from a single sample sequenced in a study of regulatory T cells in long-lasting Graves disease. The sample's time point: newly diagnosed GD, antithyroid drugs for less than 3 months. Following extraction of RNA from PBMCs, that RNA was used to make the TCR library. HTBI primers from iRepertoire and Arm-PCR of CDR3 regions yielded the TCR beta libraries. From the multiplex PCR reads, TCRdb called clonotypes with MiXCR, one entry per CDR3 protein. Found here are 400,000 to 550,000 distinct CDR3 sequences, 15% of them singletons; the top ten hold 16%. These data were likewise used in another study, on T cells in Graves' hyperthyroidism and ophthalmopathy.

The specimen was peripheral blood mononuclear cells (PBMCs), collected at new diagnosis, from a patient treated with antithyroid drugs. These receptor sequences come from a woman aged 25 to 39 with Graves disease.

The sample holds a few counts of this clonotype. This is likely an artifact of a read error, given a far larger clone one base away. V is TRBV27 and J is TRBJ2-1, with TRBD2 matching over 14 bases. The DNA matches TRBJ2-5 better at its end, which makes the J call doubtful. CDR3 length: 15 residues. Germline CDR1 and CDR2: MNHEY and SMNVEV (reference sequence). In DNA, the CDR3 is TGTGCCAGCAGTTTGGGGACTAGCGGGGGAGAGACCCAGTACTTC. This translates into CASSLGTSGGETQYF.

This clonotype came up a few times. The rearrangement joins TRBV25-1 to TRBJ2-1; D tentatively fits TRBD1 or TRBD2 (5 bases each). Per germline, CDR1 MGHDK and CDR2 SYGVNS. V lost 2 bases and J 5 bases, leaving 7 bases between the germline ends. The CDR3 spans 13 residues. Here the CDR3 DNA reads TGTGCCAGCAGTGAAGGGGGACACAATGAGCAGTTCTTC. Amino acids: CASSEGGHNEQFF.

The V and J genes are TRBV11-2 and TRBJ2-5, with unresolved D. Per germline, CDR1 SGHAT and CDR2 FQNNGV. This CDR3 has 14 amino acids. Deletions cut 5 bases from V and 5 bases from J, with 15 bases between. Here the CDR3 reads CASSQLLAPETQYF. The CDR3 DNA reads as TGTGCCAGCAGCCAGCTCTTAGCTCCGGAGACCCAGTACTTC.

This clonotype was counted only a few times. V gene TRBV20-1 combines with J gene TRBJ2-2, with 8 positions matching TRBD2. CDR3 length equals 15 residues. Germline-derived CDR1 and CDR2 are DFQATT and SNEGSKA (reference sequence). V was pared by 5 bases and J by 8 bases, with 13 bases of the junction left unmatched. The CDR3 is CSAAPPGLGLGELFF. CDR3 bases: TGCAGTGCTGCCCCTCCGGGACTAGGTCTGGGGGAGCTGTTTTTT.

This clonotype was seen at least ten times. CDR3 in amino acids: CASSHPGGLSLYEQYF. CDR3 DNA sequence: TGTGCCAGCAGTCACCCCGGAGGACTTTCCCTCTACGAGCAGTACTTC. The chain joins TRBV6-1 to TRBJ2-7; D may be TRBD2 (5 bases). Trimming cost V 5 bases and J 3 bases, with 20 bases left between them. This CDR3 region has 16 residues. CDR1 MNHNS and CDR2 SASEGT come from the germline V gene.

This clonotype was observed a few times. This may come from a read error, since a much larger clone is one base off. The chain has TRBV13 and TRBJ2-2; possibly TRBD2 for D (5 bases). Germline CDR1 reads PRHDT; CDR2 reads FYEKMQ (reference sequence). The CDR3 is made up of 12 amino acids. CDR3: CASSPPSGELVF. The CDR3 bases are TGTGCCAGCAGCCCCCCCTCCGGGGAGCTGGTTTTT.

This clonotype was recorded at least ten times. This chain links TRBV29-1 with TRBJ2-1; D gene uncertain. V gave up 4 bases and J gave up 3 bases, with 10 bases separating them. CDR1 SQVTM and CDR2 ANQGSEA come from the germline V gene. The CDR3 is 13 amino acids. The CDR3 DNA reads as TGCAGCGTTGCGGGTCGCAACTACAATGAGCAGTTCTTC. Its protein is CSVAGRNYNEQFF.

This clonotype was seen at least ten times. CDR3 sequence: CSARNSGDFYEQYF. In DNA, the CDR3 is TGCAGTGCCCGAAATAGCGGGGACTTCTACGAGCAGTACTTC. The chain links TRBV20-1 to TRBJ2-7; 8 bases agree with TRBD2. The CDR3 loop spans 14 amino acids. Germline V gives CDR1 DFQATT, CDR2 SNEGSKA (reference sequence). J was trimmed by 3 bases and V by 6 bases; bases with no gene match: 10.

The chain combines TRBV6-1 with TRBJ1-5; tentatively, D is TRBD1 (6 bases). The ends were cut back, 8 bases at V and 9 bases at J, with 20 bases in the middle. CDR1 MNHNS and CDR2 SASEGT come from the germline V gene. CDR3 length equals 14 residues. CDR3: CASQDQGRDPPQHF. The DNA for the CDR3 is TGTGCCAGCCAGGACCAGGGGCGGGATCCGCCCCAGCATTTT.

V gene TRBV20-1 combines with J gene TRBJ2-5; possibly TRBD1 for D (5 bases). The DNA end lines up better with TRBJ2-7; the J call may be wrong. The germline gives CDR1 DFQATT, CDR2 SNEGSKA (reference sequence). This CDR3 comprises 12 residues. The CDR3 protein is CSARERGYEQYF. The CDR3 region has the DNA TGCAGTGCTAGAGAAAGGGGCTACGAGCAGTACTTC.